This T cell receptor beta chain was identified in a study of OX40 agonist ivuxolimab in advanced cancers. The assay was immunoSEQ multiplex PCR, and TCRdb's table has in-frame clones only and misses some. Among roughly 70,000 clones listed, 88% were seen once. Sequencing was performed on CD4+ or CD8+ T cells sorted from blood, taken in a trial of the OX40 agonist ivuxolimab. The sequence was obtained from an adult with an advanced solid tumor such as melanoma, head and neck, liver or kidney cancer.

The CDR3 nucleotides read TGTGCCAGCAGCTTGGCCCCGGGCAGGGCGCGAGGAAACACCATATATTTT. Translating gives CASSLAPGRARGNTIYF. The chain has TRBV5-6 and TRBJ1-3, with D possibly matching TRBD1 (5 bases). Germline lookup yields CDR1 SGHDT and CDR2 YYEEEE. Trimming removed 0 bases from V and 4 bases from J, with 17 bases in between. This CDR3 has 17 amino acids. The full variable domain, completed using reference TRBV5-6 and TRBJ1-3, is DAGVTQSPTHLIKTRGQQVTLRCSPKSGHDTVSWYQQALGQGPQFIFQYYEEEERQRGNFPDRFSGHQFPNYSSELNVNALLLGDSALYLCASSLAPGRARGNTIYFGEGSWLTVV.